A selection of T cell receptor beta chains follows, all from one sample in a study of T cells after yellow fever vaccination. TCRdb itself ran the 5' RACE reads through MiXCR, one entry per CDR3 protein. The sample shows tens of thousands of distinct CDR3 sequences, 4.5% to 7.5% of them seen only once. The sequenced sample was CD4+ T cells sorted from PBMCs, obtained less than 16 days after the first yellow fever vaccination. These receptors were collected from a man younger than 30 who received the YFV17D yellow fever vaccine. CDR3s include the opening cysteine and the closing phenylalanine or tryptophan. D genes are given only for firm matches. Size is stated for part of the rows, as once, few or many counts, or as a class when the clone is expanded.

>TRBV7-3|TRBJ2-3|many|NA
TGTGCCAGCAGCTTGATCGGGGGCCTCACAGATACGCAGTATTTT
CASSLIGGLTDTQYF
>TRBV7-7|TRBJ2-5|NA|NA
TGTGCTAGCGCCCCTTGGGGGTCACAAGAGACCCAGTACTTC
CASAPWGSQETQYF
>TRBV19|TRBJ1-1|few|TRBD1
TGTGCCAGTAGTATATCCGGGACAGTGGCCACTGAAGCTTTCTTT
CASSISGTVATEAFF
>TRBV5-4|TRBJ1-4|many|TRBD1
TGTGCCAGCAGCTGGGGACAGAATAATGAAAAACTGTTTTTT
CASSWGQNNEKLFF
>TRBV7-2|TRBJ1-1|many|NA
TGTGCCAGCAGCTCGACAGGCCTGAACACTGAAGCTTTCTTT
CASSSTGLNTEAFF
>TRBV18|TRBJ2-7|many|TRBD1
TGTGCCAGCTCAGCGACAGGGGGCTCCTACGAGCAGTACTTC
CASSATGGSYEQYF
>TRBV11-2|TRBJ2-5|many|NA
TGTGCCAGCAGCTTAGACCAAGAGACCCAGTACTTC
CASSLDQETQYF
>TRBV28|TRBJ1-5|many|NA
TGTGCCAGCAGCCCCGGGGGGAGCAATCAGCCCCAGCATTTT
CASSPGGSNQPQHF
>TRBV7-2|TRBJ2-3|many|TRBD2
TGTGCCAGCCGGGGAGGGGATACGCAGTATTTT
CASRGGDTQYF
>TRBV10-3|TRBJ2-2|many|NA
TGTGCCAACCGGGACACAAACACCGGGGAGCTGTTTTTT
CANRDTNTGELFF
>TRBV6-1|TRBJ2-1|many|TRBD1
TGTGCCAGCAGTGAAAACAGGGGTAATGAGCAGTTCTTC
CASSENRGNEQFF
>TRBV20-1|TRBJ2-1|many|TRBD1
TGCAGTGCACAGGGGCGGAACAATGAGCAGTTCTTC
CSAQGRNNEQFF
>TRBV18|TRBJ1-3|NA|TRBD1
TGTGCCAGCTCACCATTCATCTCTACAGGGGAGAAAAACACCATATATTTT
CASSPFISTGEKNTIYF
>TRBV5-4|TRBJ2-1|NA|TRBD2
TGTGCCAGCAGCTCGGGGGGGGGATTCTACAATGAGCAGTTCTTC
CASSSGGGFYNEQFF
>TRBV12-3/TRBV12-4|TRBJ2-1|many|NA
TGTGCCAGCAGTACATGGACCACTTCGGTGTTCTTC
CASSTWTTSVFF
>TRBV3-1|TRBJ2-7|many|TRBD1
TGTGCCAGCAGCCAATCTGGACAGGGGGTCTACGAGCAGTACTTC
CASSQSGQGVYEQYF
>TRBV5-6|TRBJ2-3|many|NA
TGTGCCAGCAGCTTGGACGAGGCAGATACGCAGTATTTT
CASSLDEADTQYF
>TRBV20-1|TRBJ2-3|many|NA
TGCAGTGCTCTCAGAGACCCTAGCACAGATACGCAGTATTTT
CSALRDPSTDTQYF
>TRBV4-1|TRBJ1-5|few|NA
TGCGCCAGCAGCCAAGGGGGACTCCTCGGCAATCAGCCCCAGCATTTT
CASSQGGLLGNQPQHF
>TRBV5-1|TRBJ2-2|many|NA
TGCGCCAGCAGGGAGGGGTCTTACGGGGAGCTGTTTTTT
CASREGSYGELFF
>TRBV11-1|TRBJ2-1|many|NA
TGTGCCAGCAGCTTAGGGGGCCCTGAGTACAATGAGCAGTTCTTC
CASSLGGPEYNEQFF
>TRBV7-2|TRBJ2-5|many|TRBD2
TGTGCCAGCAGCTCAGCGGGGGCCCAAGAGACCCAGTACTTC
CASSSAGAQETQYF
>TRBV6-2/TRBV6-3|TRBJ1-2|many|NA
TGTGCCAGCAGGACGGGGCTTAACTATGGCTACACCTTC
CASRTGLNYGYTF
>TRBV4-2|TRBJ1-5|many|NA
TGTGCCAGCAGCCACCACTCCCAGATTACCCGCGGGCAGCCCCAGCATTTT
CASSHHSQITRGQPQHF
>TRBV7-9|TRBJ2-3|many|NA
TGTGCCAGCAGCTTAGTGGGGGTGGTGACCTCATATTTT
CASSLVGVVTSYF
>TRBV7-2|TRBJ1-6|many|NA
TGTGCCAGCAGCCCTATGGGGCGGTATTCACCCCTCCACTTT
CASSPMGRYSPLHF
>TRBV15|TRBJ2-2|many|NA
TGTGCCACCAGCAGAGGGTTCACGAGGAACACCGGGGAGCTGTTTTTT
CATSRGFTRNTGELFF
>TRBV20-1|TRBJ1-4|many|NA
TGCAGTGCTACGCAGACAGGTCCTAATGAAAAACTGTTTTTT
CSATQTGPNEKLFF
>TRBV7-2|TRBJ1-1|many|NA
TGTGCCAGCAGCTTAGCCGGGGGGTCTCCAGCGGCTTTCTTT
CASSLAGGSPAAFF
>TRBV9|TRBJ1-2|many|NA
TGTGCCAGCAGCGCCGGAACAATTCAACAGGGCTGGCGAAATGGCTACACCTTC
CASSAGTIQQGWRNGYTF
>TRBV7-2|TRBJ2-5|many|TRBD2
TGTGCCAGCAGCTTGACGGGGGGGCCGGAGACCCAGTACTTC
CASSLTGGPETQYF
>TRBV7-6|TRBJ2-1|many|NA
TGTGCCAGCAGCTTAGGAAACAGGCTGGGGGCAGGTGAGCAGTTCTTC
CASSLGNRLGAGEQFF
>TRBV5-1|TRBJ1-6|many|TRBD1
TGCGCCAGCAGCTTCGGACAGGGGGTCTCCTATAATTCACCCCTCCACTTT
CASSFGQGVSYNSPLHF
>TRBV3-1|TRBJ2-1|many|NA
TGTGCCAGCAGCCAAGATCTGGGGGGTCGGCAGTTCTTC
CASSQDLGGRQFF
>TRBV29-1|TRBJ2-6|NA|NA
TGCAGCGTTGCAGCGGGCAGCTACTCTGGGGCCAACGTCCTGACTTTC
CSVAAGSYSGANVLTF
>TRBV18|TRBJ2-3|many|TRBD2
TGTGCCAGCTCAGAAAGCGGGGGCCCGGGGCCTACGCAGTATTTT
CASSESGGPGPTQYF
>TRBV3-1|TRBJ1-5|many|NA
TGTGCCAGCAGCCAAGGATATGGCGGGGCCTCAACCCAGCCCCAGCATTTT
CASSQGYGGASTQPQHF
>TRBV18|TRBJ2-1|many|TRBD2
TGTGCCAGCTCACCACCGTCTAGCGGGGGGGCAAGGAATGAGCAGTTCTTC
CASSPPSSGGARNEQFF
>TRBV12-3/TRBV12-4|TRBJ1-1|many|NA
TGTGCCAGCAGTACGGGACAGAACACTGAAGCTTTCTTT
CASSTGQNTEAFF
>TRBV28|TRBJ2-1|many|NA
TGTGCCAGCAGGCTCCAATCCTACAATGAGCAGTTCTTC
CASRLQSYNEQFF
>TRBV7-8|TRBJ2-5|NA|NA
TGTGCCAGCAGCTTCGACACGATCCAAGAGACCCAGTACTTC
CASSFDTIQETQYF
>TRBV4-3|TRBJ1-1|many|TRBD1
TGCGCCAGCAGCCAAGCTAGCACAGGGGGCACTGAAGCTTTCTTT
CASSQASTGGTEAFF